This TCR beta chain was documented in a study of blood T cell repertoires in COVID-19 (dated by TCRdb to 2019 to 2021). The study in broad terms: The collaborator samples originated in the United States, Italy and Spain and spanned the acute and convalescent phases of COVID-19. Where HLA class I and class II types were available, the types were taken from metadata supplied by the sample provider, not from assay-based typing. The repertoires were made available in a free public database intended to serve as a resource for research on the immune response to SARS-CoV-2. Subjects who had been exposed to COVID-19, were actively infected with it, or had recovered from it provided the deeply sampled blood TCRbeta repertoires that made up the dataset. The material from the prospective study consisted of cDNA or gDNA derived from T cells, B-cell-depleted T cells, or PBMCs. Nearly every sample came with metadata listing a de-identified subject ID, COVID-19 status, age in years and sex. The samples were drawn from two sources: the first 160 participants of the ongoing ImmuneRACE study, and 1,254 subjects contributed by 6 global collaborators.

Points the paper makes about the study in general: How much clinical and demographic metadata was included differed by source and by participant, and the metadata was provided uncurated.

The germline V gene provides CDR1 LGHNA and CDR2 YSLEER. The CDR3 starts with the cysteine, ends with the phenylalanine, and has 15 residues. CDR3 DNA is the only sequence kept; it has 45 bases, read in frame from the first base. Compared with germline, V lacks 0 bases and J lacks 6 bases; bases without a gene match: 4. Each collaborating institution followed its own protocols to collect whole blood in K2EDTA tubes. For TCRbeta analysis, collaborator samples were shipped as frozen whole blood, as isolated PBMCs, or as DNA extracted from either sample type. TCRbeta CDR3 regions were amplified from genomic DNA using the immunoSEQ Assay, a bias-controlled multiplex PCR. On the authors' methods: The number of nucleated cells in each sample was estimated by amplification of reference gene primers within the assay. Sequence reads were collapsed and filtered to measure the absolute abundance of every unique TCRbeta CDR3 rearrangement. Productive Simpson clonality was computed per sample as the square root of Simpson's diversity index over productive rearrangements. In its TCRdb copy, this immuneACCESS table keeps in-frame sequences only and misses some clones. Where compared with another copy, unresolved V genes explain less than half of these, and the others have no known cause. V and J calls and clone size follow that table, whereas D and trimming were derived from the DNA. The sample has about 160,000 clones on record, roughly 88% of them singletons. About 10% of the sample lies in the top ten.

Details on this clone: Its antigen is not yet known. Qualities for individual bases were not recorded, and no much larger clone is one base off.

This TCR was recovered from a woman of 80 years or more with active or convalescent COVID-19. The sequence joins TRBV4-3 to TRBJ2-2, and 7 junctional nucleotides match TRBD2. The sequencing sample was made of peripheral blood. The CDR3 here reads CASSQEGGLAGELFF. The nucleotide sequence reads TGCGCCAGCAGCCAAGAGGGAGGGTTGGCCGGGGAGCTGTTTTTT.